Listed below are T cell receptor beta chains from one sample, sequenced in a study of CD8 T cells in ankylosing spondylitis. One entry per CDR3 protein results from TCRdb running MiXCR on the 5' RACE reads. The table records 200,000 to 300,000 distinct CDR3 sequences, about 10% of them present only once. The sample was blood, either unsorted or a sorted T cell fraction (not recorded which). The receptors derive from a male donor with ankylosing spondylitis or in good health (not recorded which). Both conserved end residues are part of each CDR3. D genes are given only for firm matches. Expanded clones are given a class, and other clones once, few, many or no size at all.

CDR3nt,CDR3aa,abundance,v_gene,d_gene,j_gene
TGTGCCATCAGACGCCCCAACCCCTACAATGAGCAGTTCTTC,CAIRRPNPYNEQFF,NA,TRBV10-3,NA,TRBJ2-1
TGCGCCAGCAGCTTTTACCCAGCGGGGGAGGGGACAGATACGCAGTATTTT,CASSFYPAGEGTDTQYF,many,TRBV5-1,TRBD2,TRBJ2-3
TGCAGTGCTAGAACCCCGGGGGGACTCACAGATACGCAGTATTTT,CSARTPGGLTDTQYF,few,TRBV20-1,TRBD2,TRBJ2-3
TGTGCCAGTAGCTTTAGCGGGTCAAGCTCCTACAATGAGCAGTTCTTC,CASSFSGSSSYNEQFF,NA,TRBV19,TRBD2,TRBJ2-1
TGCAGTGCTACACCTTTAGGGGACTCCTGGGCCTATGGCTACACCTTC,CSATPLGDSWAYGYTF,many,TRBV20-1,NA,TRBJ1-2
TGTGCCAGCAGTTCCGCCTCTCGGCCCCAGCATTTT,CASSSASRPQHF,many,TRBV12-3/TRBV12-4,NA,TRBJ1-5
TGTGCCTGGAGTTCCGGACTAGCGGGGCAAGAGACCCAGTACTTC,CAWSSGLAGQETQYF,many,TRBV30,TRBD2,TRBJ2-5
TGCGCCAGCAGCATCGACCGGGACACAAACATTCAGTACTTC,CASSIDRDTNIQYF,many,TRBV5-1,NA,TRBJ2-4
TGTGCCAGCAGCCTTACTAGCGGGAGGCCCGGGGAGACCCAGTACTTC,CASSLTSGRPGETQYF,many,TRBV7-2,TRBD2,TRBJ2-5
TGTGCCTGGAGTGCCCAGAACTATGGCTACACCTTC,CAWSAQNYGYTF,many,TRBV30,NA,TRBJ1-2
TGTGCCAGCAGCAAGGGCAGGGAGGGTGAAGCTTTCTTT,CASSKGREGEAFF,NA,TRBV11-2,NA,TRBJ1-1
TGTGCCAGCAGCCCGCCGGTTGACAGGGAAGCTTTCTTT,CASSPPVDREAFF,many,TRBV11-2,NA,TRBJ1-1
TGTGCCAGCAGCCACTTTATTGGGGAAGCTTTCTTT,CASSHFIGEAFF,many,TRBV3-1,NA,TRBJ1-1
TGCGCCAGCAGCTTGGTGGGGTCTACGGGAGGCAATGAGCAGTTCTTC,CASSLVGSTGGNEQFF,NA,TRBV5-1,TRBD2,TRBJ2-1
TGTGCCAGCAGCTCCGGACTTGTTGGGGAGCAGTTCTTC,CASSSGLVGEQFF,NA,TRBV11-2,NA,TRBJ2-1
TGCGCCAGCAGCCAACAGGGAGCCAATGAGCAGTTCTTC,CASSQQGANEQFF,NA,TRBV5-1,NA,TRBJ2-1
TGTGCCAGCAGCCGACCGACCCAGGGGGCTGCCACCGGGGAGCTGTTTTTT,CASSRPTQGAATGELFF,many,TRBV3-1,TRBD1,TRBJ2-2
TGTGCCAGCAGCCTACAGGGTTCAGGCGGCTACACCTTC,CASSLQGSGGYTF,many,TRBV3-1,NA,TRBJ1-2
TGTGCCAGCAGCCAAGTCCCGGGATCTGGAAACACCATATATTTT,CASSQVPGSGNTIYF,many,TRBV14,NA,TRBJ1-3
TGCAGTGTCGGGACTGGTGGGGCCAACGTCCTGACTTTC,CSVGTGGANVLTF,many,TRBV20-1,NA,TRBJ2-6
TGTGCCTGGAGTGAGGAGCAGGGTCATCCCTACAATGAGCAGTTCTTC,CAWSEEQGHPYNEQFF,NA,TRBV30,NA,TRBJ2-1
TGCAGTGCTAGAGGGGTGGGCTGGAACACTGAAGCTTTCTTT,CSARGVGWNTEAFF,many,TRBV20-1,NA,TRBJ1-1
TGTGCCAGCAGCTTACGCGTTGAGCAGTTCTTC,CASSLRVEQFF,many,TRBV7-2,NA,TRBJ2-1
TGTGCCAGCAGCTCCGGGACAACGGGAGGCTACGAGCAGTACTTC,CASSSGTTGGYEQYF,NA,TRBV7-9,NA,TRBJ2-7
TGTGCCAGCAGTCTAGCGGGAGGGGGCTACGAGCAGTACTTC,CASSLAGGGYEQYF,many,TRBV12-3/TRBV12-4,TRBD2,TRBJ2-7
TGCGCCAGCAGCTTCAGGTCCGCGGGACCCCAAGAGACCCAGTACTTC,CASSFRSAGPQETQYF,many,TRBV5-1,NA,TRBJ2-5
TGTGCCATCAATCACGAGGGCCTCTATGGCTACACCTTC,CAINHEGLYGYTF,few,TRBV10-3,NA,TRBJ1-2
TGTGCCAGCAGCCAAGATCGATCAGGGGCTGGAGGCTACACCTTC,CASSQDRSGAGGYTF,many,TRBV3-1,NA,TRBJ1-2
TGCAGCGTTGACGGGGAGAGGAGGACTGAAGCTTTCTTT,CSVDGERRTEAFF,many,TRBV29-1,NA,TRBJ1-1
TGCAGTGCTAGAGTGCCTAACACCGGGGAGCTGTTTTTT,CSARVPNTGELFF,many,TRBV20-1,NA,TRBJ2-2
TGCAGTGCTAGATCGGGGGGAGGTGACACTGAAGCTTTCTTT,CSARSGGGDTEAFF,many,TRBV20-1,NA,TRBJ1-1
TGCAGTGCTAGGTCGCCTAGCGGGGGAGATACGCAGTATTTT,CSARSPSGGDTQYF,many,TRBV20-1,TRBD2,TRBJ2-3
TGTGCCAGCACTTCCCTGGGGGGGCCCTATGGCTACACCTTC,CASTSLGGPYGYTF,many,TRBV12-3/TRBV12-4,NA,TRBJ1-2
TGTGCCAGCAGCCCACCGACCGGGACAGGGGTCGAGCAGTACTTC,CASSPPTGTGVEQYF,few,TRBV4-2,TRBD1,TRBJ2-7
TGCAGCGTCGCCCGGCGGCCGGGCAATGAGCAGTTCTTC,CSVARRPGNEQFF,NA,TRBV29-1,NA,TRBJ2-1
TGCAGTGCTCCTACTAGCGGGGCATACAATGAGCAGTTCTTC,CSAPTSGAYNEQFF,many,TRBV20-1,TRBD2,TRBJ2-1
TGTGCCAGCATGGGGGCAGTTCAGCCCCAGCATTTT,CASMGAVQPQHF,many,TRBV25-1,NA,TRBJ1-5
TGCGCCAGCAGCACCCAGGAAGCCCTTCTCCGCGAGCAGTACTTC,CASSTQEALLREQYF,many,TRBV5-1,NA,TRBJ2-7
TGTGCCATCAGTGAATCGGGGAATCAAGAGACCCAGTACTTC,CAISESGNQETQYF,many,TRBV10-3,NA,TRBJ2-5
TGTGCCTGGGGAAGGGACAGGGGGACCTATGGCTACACCTTC,CAWGRDRGTYGYTF,NA,TRBV30,TRBD1,TRBJ1-2
TGTGCCAGCAGCTCGGGACTAGCGGGAGGAGTGCTGACAGATACGCAGTATTTT,CASSSGLAGGVLTDTQYF,many,TRBV5-5,TRBD2,TRBJ2-3
TGTGCCAGCAGCGGGGCAGGCCCGGGAACCTTC,CASSGAGPGTF,many,TRBV11-2,NA,TRBJ1-2
TGCGCCAGCAGCTTGGGCACAGAATACGAGCAGTACTTC,CASSLGTEYEQYF,many,TRBV5-1,NA,TRBJ2-7
TGTGCCAGCAGTTCTAGGACGGGAACTAATTCACCCCTCCACTTT,CASSSRTGTNSPLHF,many,TRBV13,NA,TRBJ1-6
TGTGCCAGCAGTTCTACCACGACAGGGGGGAACTATGGCTACACCTTC,CASSSTTTGGNYGYTF,few,TRBV12-3/TRBV12-4,TRBD1,TRBJ1-2
TGTGCCTGGAGTTCGGGACTAGCGGGAGGATTTAACGAGCAGTTCTTC,CAWSSGLAGGFNEQFF,few,TRBV30,TRBD2,TRBJ2-1
TGTGCCAGCAGCCAAGAGGAAGGGGCCAGAGAGACCCAGTACTTC,CASSQEEGARETQYF,NA,TRBV4-2,NA,TRBJ2-5
TGTGCCAGCAGCCAAGGGGACAGGGAGATGGGCTACACCTTC,CASSQGDREMGYTF,few,TRBV7-9,TRBD1,TRBJ1-2
TGTGCCAGCAGTCTTTCTCGAGGAGCGGGGGGTCCTTTAACAGATACGCAGTATTTT,CASSLSRGAGGPLTDTQYF,many,TRBV3-1,TRBD2,TRBJ2-3
TGTGCCAGCAGTGATATAGGGGGCGCGTACACTGAAGCTTTCTTT,CASSDIGGAYTEAFF,NA,TRBV6-1,TRBD1,TRBJ1-1
TGTGCCAGCAGCGTGAGCGGGAGGGCGGAATACGAGCAGTACTTC,CASSVSGRAEYEQYF,NA,TRBV9,TRBD2,TRBJ2-7
TGTGCCAGCAGTTTATCAGGGGCCCAGCCCCAGCATTTT,CASSLSGAQPQHF,many,TRBV27,NA,TRBJ1-5
TGCAGCGTGAGGGTGATAGGCAACACCGGGGAGCTGTTTTTT,CSVRVIGNTGELFF,many,TRBV29-1,NA,TRBJ2-2
TGTGCCACCAGCAGGCCGGGACAGGGGGTTTACGAGCAGTACTTC,CATSRPGQGVYEQYF,few,TRBV15,TRBD1,TRBJ2-7
TGTGCCAGCAGCCGGAACCAGGAGACCCAGTACTTC,CASSRNQETQYF,few,TRBV3-1,NA,TRBJ2-5